One sample yielded the 25 T cell receptor beta chains listed below, sequenced in a study of metastatic and nonmetastatic thyroid tumors. Ahead of thyroid surgery, no patient had received treatment of any kind. With MiXCR, TCRdb called clones anew from the PCR reads. This sample has around 42,000 clones, with roughly 11% found just once. The sample consisted of blood. These receptors were taken from a female donor with papillary thyroid cancer or a benign thyroid nodule (not recorded which). Some clones in this sample may be carry-over from other donors' samples.

This sequence joins TRBV5-1 and TRBJ1-2; TRBD1 matches 10 bases. The CDR3 sequence is 16 residues long. J gave up 9 bases and V 0 bases, and 11 bases lay outside the gene matches. Germline V CDR1 and CDR2: SGHRS, YFSETQ. The CDR3, as DNA: TGCGCCAGCAGCTTGGGTTTGGGACAGGGGTTCGTATGCTACACCTTC. Translation gives CASSLGLGQGFVCYTF. The full variable domain, completed using reference TRBV5-1 and TRBJ1-2, is KAGVTQTPRYLIKTRGQQVTLSCSPISGHRSVSWYQQTPGQGLQFLFEYFSETQRNKGNFPGRFSGRQFSNSRSEMNVSTLELGDSALYLCASSLGLGQGFVCYTFGSGTRLTVV.

V and J are TRBV7-2 and TRBJ2-7; D might be TRBD2 (6 bases). CDR3 length: 15 residues. Germline V CDR1 and CDR2: SGHTA, FQGNSA. Trimming pared 5 bases from V and 5 bases from J, leaving 19 bases between. Here the CDR3 DNA reads TGTGCCAGCAGCCCAGGAAAGGTAGCGGTACACGAGCAGTACTTC. Protein sequence: CASSPGKVAVHEQYF.

This clone showed up many times. This chain uses TRBV30 with TRBJ1-5; maybe TRBD1 (5 bases). Per the germline V gene, CDR1 is GTSNPN and CDR2 is SVGIG (reference sequence). The CDR3 length is 13 residues. Trimming removed 5 bases at V and 6 bases at J, with 14 bases between. The CDR3 sequence: CAWAMSGGQPQHF. In DNA, the CDR3 is TGTGCCTGGGCGATGAGCGGGGGTCAGCCCCAGCATTTT. The entire variable domain, with the rest obtained from reference TRBV30 and TRBJ1-5, is as follows: SQTIHQWPATLVQPVGSPLSLECTVEGTSNPNLYWYRQAAGRGLQLLFYSVGIGQISSEVPQNLSASRPQDRQFILSSKKLLLSDSGFYLCAWAMSGGQPQHFGDGTRLSIL.

This clone was seen many times. At the DNA level, this CDR3 is encoded by other sequences in the same sample as well. J is TRBJ2-4 and V is TRBV12-3 or TRBV12-4; TRBD1 agrees at 7 bases. V trimming: 5 bases; J trimming: 3 bases; junction bases outside the gene matches: 13. The CDR3 spans 17 residues. The CDR3 protein is CASSIGRQGGDKNIQYF. The CDR3 DNA follows: TGTGCCAGCAGTATAGGGCGACAGGGTGGGGACAAAAACATTCAGTACTTC.

This chain joins TRBV28 and TRBJ2-5; 10 positions match TRBD2. Trimming cost V 6 bases and J 2 bases; bases outside gene matches: 3. Germline V CDR1 and CDR2: MDHEN, SYDVKM. The CDR3 length is 14 residues. The CDR3 region is CASSPGLAQETQYF. In nucleotides, the CDR3 is TGTGCCAGCAGCCCGGGACTAGCGCAAGAGACCCAGTACTTC.

Regarding this clone: One base away lies a much larger clone, so this may be a sequencing read error. This same CDR3 is encoded by further DNA sequences in the sample. The rearrangement uses TRBV7-9 and TRBJ1-1; D is unclear. Germline assignment: CDR1 SEHNR and CDR2 FQNEAQ (reference sequence). The CDR3 totals 13 residues. CDR3 DNA sequence: TGTGCCAGCAGCTTAGACATGAACACCGAAGCTTTCTTT. Translation gives CASSLDMNTEAFF.

The table lists this clone with many counts. No DNA is shown, since the ends of the CDR3 on it are uncertain; the CDR3 is the one TCRdb lists. The chain recombines TRBV11-2 with TRBJ1-1; the tabulated D call, TRBD1, remains unverified against the DNA. Looked up from germline, CDR1 is SGHAT and CDR2 is FQNNGV. 16 amino acids form the CDR3, both terminal residues included. CDR3 residues: CASSVGGGTANTEALF.

This clone was observed many times. This sequence joins TRBV20-1 and TRBJ2-7, with 10 bases fitting TRBD2. This CDR3 contains 15 residues. CDR1 and CDR2 from the germline V gene are DFQATT and SNEGSKA (reference sequence). Trimming at V came to 6 bases and at J to 7 bases, leaving 15 bases not matched to a gene. CDR3 nucleotide sequence: TGCAGTGCGAGAACCCCCCTAGCGGGAGCTAGAGAGCAGTACTTC. Protein sequence: CSARTPLAGAREQYF.

This clone has a count of ten or more. The CDR3: CATRTGESYTF. The CDR3 DNA reads TGTGCCACCCGGACAGGGGAGAGCTACACCTTC. The J gene is TRBJ1-2, the V gene TRBV10-3; 9 positions agree with TRBD1. Per the germline V gene, CDR1 is ENHRY and CDR2 is SYGVKD. V was clipped by 10 bases and J by 9 bases; unmatched bases: 6. CDR3 size: 11 residues.

On this clone: A read error may be the cause here, since a much bigger clone is one base away. This rearrangement joins TRBV18 to TRBJ2-1; D possibly uses TRBD1 or TRBD2 (5 bases each). CDR3 length: 14 residues. The V end lost 5 bases, the J end lost 7 bases, and 15 bases lay between the germline ends. From germline, CDR1 is KGHSH and CDR2 LQKENI. The CDR3 spells CASSSTEGFNEQFF. As DNA, the CDR3 is TGTGCCAGCTCATCTACCGAGGGGTTTAATGAGCAGTTCTTC.

In its sample, this clone was seen many times. This rearrangement joins TRBV5-1 to TRBJ2-1; D remains ambiguous. V was clipped by 3 bases and J by 3 bases, with 7 bases between them. The CDR3 has 13 residues. Per germline, CDR1 SGHRS and CDR2 YFSETQ. DNA of the CDR3: TGCGCCAGCAGCTCTCGTGGCTACAATGAGCAGTTCTTC. Amino acid sequence: CASSSRGYNEQFF.

This clone was observed at least ten times. The rearrangement uses TRBV4-2 and TRBJ2-4; maybe TRBD2 (5 bases). Per germline, CDR1 LGHNA and CDR2 YNFKEQ. V lost 1 base and J lost 0, with 13 bases in between. The CDR3 length is 17 residues. For the CDR3, the DNA is TGTGCCAGCAGCCAAGGACCCAGCGGCCTAGCCAAAAACATTCAGTACTTC. It is translated as CASSQGPSGLAKNIQYF.

To note about this clone: With a much larger clone just one base away, this may be a read error. Additional DNA sequences in this sample encode the identical CDR3. This chain connects TRBV5-4 to TRBJ1-5; 7 bases are a match to TRBD1. CDR1 SGHNT and CDR2 YYREEE come from the germline V gene (reference sequence). CDR3 length: 13 amino acids. The CDR3 DNA sequence: TGTGCCGCACCTAGAACAGGGGACCAGCCCCAACATTTT. As protein: CAAPRTGDQPQHF.

This clone ranks as medium-sized. V and J are TRBV27 and TRBJ2-3, with D uncertain. Trimming left V 4 bases short and J 1 base short, with 3 bases between. The CDR3 has 12 residues. Germline lookup yields CDR1 MNHEY and CDR2 SMNVEV (reference sequence). CDR3 sequence (DNA): TGTGCCAGCAGTTCCCGCACAGATACGCAGTATTTT. It translates to CASSSRTDTQYF.

Ten or more counts support this clone. The rearrangement uses TRBV4-1 and TRBJ2-5, with 9 bases fitting TRBD2. Germline CDR1 reads MGHRA; CDR2 reads YSYEKL. The V gene end was trimmed by 2 bases and the J gene end by 5 bases; junction bases not matched to a gene: 3. The length of the CDR3 is 14 residues. The CDR3 region has the DNA TGCGCCAGCAGCCAACTAGCGGGATTCGAGACCCAGTACTTC. It is translated as CASSQLAGFETQYF.

This clone was observed a few times. This could be a read error, since a much larger clone is one nucleotide away. V gene TRBV5-1 combines with J gene TRBJ2-3; 7 bases agree with TRBD2. In germline, CDR1 is SGHRS, CDR2 YFSETQ. The CDR3 extends over 14 amino acids. V gave up 3 bases and J gave up 1 base; unmatched junction bases: 2. The CDR3 DNA follows: TGCGCCAGCAGCTCAAGCGGGGGCACAGATACGCAGTATTTT. Translated, it gives CASSSSGGTDTQYF.

This clone was counted ten times or more. This chain links TRBV6-5 with TRBJ2-7; D is possibly TRBD1 (6 bases). The CDR3 has 17 amino acids. Deletions cut 0 bases from V and 1 base from J, with 16 bases between. Germline V gene data show CDR1 as MNHEY and CDR2 as SVGAGI. CDR3 sequence: CASSYSKNRAISYEQYF. The DNA for the CDR3 is TGTGCCAGCAGTTACTCGAAGAACAGGGCAATATCCTACGAGCAGTACTTC.

This clone was recorded many times. The J gene is TRBJ2-7, the V gene TRBV3-1; 10 positions match TRBD1. CDR1 is LGHDT, CDR2 YNNKEL, per germline (reference sequence). The CDR3 covers 13 residues. V lost 7 bases to trimming and J lost 5 bases; unmatched junction nucleotides: 5. CDR3 coding DNA: TGTGCCAGCATGGACAGGGGGGGGAACGAGCAGTACTTC. It specifies CASMDRGGNEQYF.

This clone has a count of ten or more. The genes are TRBV20-1 and TRBJ2-3, with D hard to call. The CDR3 is 13 residues long. Trimming stripped 5 bases from V and 1 base from J, with 10 bases between. The germline CDR1 and CDR2 sequences are DFQATT and SNEGSKA (reference sequence). The CDR3 sequence: CSALPTGTDTQYF. The CDR3 DNA is TGCAGTGCTCTCCCGACGGGCACAGATACGCAGTATTTT.

The sample holds many counts of this clone. CDR3 protein: CASSVGNGNTIYF. The CDR3 DNA is TGTGCCAGCAGTGTAGGGAACGGAAACACCATATATTTT. The chain joins TRBV6-1 to TRBJ1-3; D unresolved. CDR3 length: 13 amino acids. The V end lost 4 bases, the J end lost 4 bases, and 8 bases lay between the germline ends. CDR1 and CDR2 from the germline V gene are MNHNS and SASEGT.

This clone has ten or more counts. The same CDR3 can be traced to other DNA sequences in this sample. V usage is TRBV9 and J usage is TRBJ2-2, with 10 positions matching TRBD1. Trimming removed 3 bases from V and 3 bases from J; junction bases left unmatched: 5. The V gene's germline CDR1 is SGDLS and CDR2 YYNGEE. The CDR3 consists of 16 residues. The CDR3: CASSAGTGEYTGELFF. CDR3 nucleotides: TGTGCCAGCAGCGCCGGGACAGGGGAGTACACCGGGGAGCTGTTTTTT.

This clone showed up many times. The chain combines TRBV24-1 with TRBJ2-3; 7 bases line up with TRBD1. J was trimmed by 6 bases and V by 5 bases; bases with no gene match: 10. The CDR3 length is 15 residues. CDR1 and CDR2 (germline): KGHDR, SFDVKD. CDR3 DNA: TGTGCCACCAGTGGCTCGGACAGGTTGGAGGATACGCAGTATTTT. This gives the protein CATSGSDRLEDTQYF.

There are many counts of this clone. The V gene is TRBV20-1, the J gene TRBJ2-5; 12 nucleotides line up with TRBD2. Germline V gene sequence: CDR1 DFQATT, CDR2 SNEGSKA (reference sequence). The CDR3 consists of 16 residues. Trimming took 1 base from V and 5 from J; bases not matched to a gene: 8. The CDR3 protein is CSARVMTSGSRETQYF. The CDR3 DNA is TGCAGTGCTAGAGTGATGACTAGCGGGAGCAGGGAGACCCAGTACTTC.

This clone was detected ten times or more. The chain links TRBV6-1 to TRBJ2-3, with D possibly being TRBD1 (5 bases). Germline assignment: CDR1 MNHNS and CDR2 SASEGT. Trimming stripped 3 bases from V and 8 bases from J, with 9 bases between. The CDR3 consists of 12 residues. CDR3 sequence (DNA): TGTGCCAGCAGTGAGCAGGGTGTTACGCAGTATTTT. Translated, it gives CASSEQGVTQYF.

This clone has a count of ten or more. The V gene is TRBV5-6, the J gene TRBJ2-1; D gene uncertain. Trimming took 0 bases from V and 6 from J, leaving 10 bases between them. The CDR3 consists of 14 residues. CDR1 is SGHDT, CDR2 YYEEEE, per germline. The CDR3 region has the DNA TGTGCCAGCAGCTTGGGCGACTGGGGCAATGAGCAGTTCTTC. Translating it yields CASSLGDWGNEQFF.